Included here is one TCR beta chain sequence, with context. CDR3 length: 15 residues. The V and J ends lost 8 bases and 5 bases, in that order; junction bases with no gene match: 13. CDR1 MNHNY and CDR2 SVGAGI come from the germline V gene (reference sequence). This sample is drawn from a study of blood T cell repertoires in COVID-19. Only in-frame clones appear in the TCRdb table, and some are missing; sequencing was by immunoSEQ multiplex PCR. Of 110,000 to 150,000 clones in the sample, 70% to 90% were seen once. Sequences were obtained from peripheral blood. The J gene is TRBJ2-7, the V gene TRBV6-6; 9 bases line up with TRBD1. The sequence was collected from a woman older than 75 with acute or convalescent COVID-19. The CDR3 nucleotides are TGTGCCAGCGGTGGGTCCGGGACAGGGAACCACGAGCAGTACTTC. This translates into CASGGSGTGNHEQYF.